These 24 T cell receptor beta chains share one sample of origin, sequenced in a study of cytomegalovirus exposure and HLA in healthy donors. PCR involved 60 Vbeta and 13 Jbeta primers. Some clones are missing from TCRdb's copy, which holds only in-frame ones; the method was immunoSEQ multiplex PCR. The profile shows about 180,000 clones, more than 70% of them singletons. The specimen sequenced was PBMCs. The source of these receptors is a boy between 2 and 10 years old in good health and CMV-seronegative.

The J gene is TRBJ2-3, the V gene TRBV11-3; possible D gene TRBD1, 5 bases. Germline CDR1 reads SGHNT; CDR2 reads YENEEA. V gave up 0 bases and J gave up 4 bases, with 5 bases separating them. The CDR3 is 13 amino acids. CDR3 DNA sequence: TGTGCCAGCAGCTTAGAACAGGCAGATACGCAGTATTTT. Translation: CASSLEQADTQYF.

Turning to this clone: Since the CDR3 does not end with the conserved phenylalanine or tryptophan, this likely comes from a read error. This chain links TRBV5-4 with TRBJ1-1; tentative D call: TRBD1 (5 bases). Trimming cost V 4 bases and J 4 bases, with 23 bases left between them. Germline values: CDR1 SGHNT, CDR2 YYREEE (reference sequence). The CDR3 is 17 residues long. CDR3: CASSPGGEGAGITEAFL. The DNA of the CDR3 is TGTGCCAGCAGCCCAGGCGGGGAAGGCGCAGGGATCACTGAAGCTTTCCTT.

This chain uses TRBV10-1 with TRBJ2-7; 9 nucleotides align to TRBD1. V was pared by 3 bases and J by 3 bases, with 9 bases of the junction left unmatched. The germline V gene has CDR1 WNHNN and CDR2 SYGVQD (reference sequence). This CDR3 has 16 amino acids. The CDR3 spells CASSDPTGGNYYEQYF. CDR3 nucleotide sequence: TGCGCCAGCAGTGATCCCACAGGGGGCAACTACTACGAGCAGTACTTC.

J is TRBJ1-2 and V is TRBV28, with D maybe TRBD1 (5 bases). Germline CDR1 reads MDHEN; CDR2 reads SYDVKM. V lost 5 bases and J lost 5, with 9 bases in between. The CDR3 has 12 amino acids. The CDR3 protein is CASSPRQYGYTF. The CDR3 bases are TGTGCCAGCAGTCCCCGACAGTATGGCTACACCTTC.

The V and J genes are TRBV25-1 and TRBJ2-1; a possible D gene is TRBD1 (5 bases). CDR1 MGHDK and CDR2 SYGVNS come from the germline V gene. This CDR3 is 14 amino acids long. Trimming left V 0 bases short and J 3 bases short, with 6 bases between. CDR3 coding DNA: TGTGCCAGCAGTGAATACAGGGACTACAATGAGCAGTTCTTC. It translates to CASSEYRDYNEQFF.

The rearrangement links TRBV7-9 to TRBJ2-1, with 7 positions matching TRBD1. CDR3 length: 16 residues. The ends lost 5 bases at V and 8 bases at J; junction bases unmatched: 15. Germline V lookup: CDR1 SEHNR, CDR2 FQNEAQ (reference sequence). Here the CDR3 reads CASSRGQRGPNYEQFF. CDR3 DNA: TGTGCCAGCAGCCGTGGTCAGAGGGGGCCTAACTATGAGCAGTTCTTC.

This rearrangement joins TRBV6-5 to TRBJ1-1; D is undetermined. CDR3 length: 14 residues. In germline, CDR1 is MNHEY, CDR2 SVGAGI. Trimming left V 8 bases short and J 0 bases short, with 13 bases between. The CDR3 is CASRGPSVNTEAFF. The CDR3 DNA reads as TGTGCCAGCCGGGGTCCCTCGGTGAACACTGAAGCTTTCTTT.

The V and J genes are TRBV5-1 and TRBJ1-2, with D possibly being TRBD1 (5 bases). Germline V lookup: CDR1 SGHRS, CDR2 YFSETQ. V gave up 1 base and J gave up 3 bases, with 22 bases separating them. The CDR3 has 18 amino acids. DNA for the CDR3: TGCGCCAGCAGCTTGTATGGAAGGGCGGATAGGGGTGACTATGGCTACACCTTC. It specifies CASSLYGRADRGDYGYTF.

The chain joins TRBV6-6 to TRBJ2-2, with TRBD1 as a possible D gene (6 bases). The CDR3 contains 16 residues. Germline CDR1 and CDR2: MNHNY and SVGAGI (reference sequence). With 6 bases removed from V and 1 base from J, the gap between germline ends came to 15 bases. The CDR3 DNA sequence: TGTGCCAGCAGGGCCTCGGGGACAAAGAACACCGGGGAGCTGTTTTTT. Its protein is CASRASGTKNTGELFF.

The CDR3 is CASKHSLSTDTQYF. The CDR3 DNA is TGTGCCAGCAAACATAGCCTGAGCACAGATACGCAGTATTTT. The chain carries TRBV28 and TRBJ2-3; D not certain. The CDR3 has 14 amino acids. V was clipped by 7 bases and J by 0 bases, with 11 bases between them. CDR1 is MDHEN, CDR2 SYDVKM, per germline.

This clone has just one count. CDR3 bases: TGCGCCAGCAGCTTGGAGAAGGGGTATGGCTACACCTTC. Translation: CASSLEKGYGYTF. This chain joins TRBV5-1 and TRBJ1-2; weak D call: TRBD1 (5 bases). The CDR3 loop spans 13 amino acids. Germline-derived CDR1 and CDR2 are SGHRS and YFSETQ. The ends were cut back, 0 bases at V and 5 bases at J, with 8 bases in the middle.

This sequence joins TRBV25-1 and TRBJ1-3; D is perhaps TRBD1 (5 bases). Trimming cost V 2 bases and J 0 bases, with 11 bases left between them. Germline values: CDR1 MGHDK, CDR2 SYGVNS. This CDR3 contains 16 residues. The CDR3 region is CASSEALGGSGNTIYF. The CDR3 coding sequence is TGTGCCAGCAGTGAAGCTTTGGGGGGCTCTGGAAACACCATATATTTT. The full variable domain, its missing parts supplied by reference TRBV25-1 and TRBJ1-3, is EADIYQTPRYLVIGTGKKITLECSQTMGHDKMYWYQQDPGMELHLIHYSYGVNSTEKGDLSSESTVSRIRTEHFPLTLESARPSHTSQYLCASSEALGGSGNTIYFGEGSWLTVV.

V usage is TRBV18 and J usage is TRBJ1-5, with 8 bases aligning to TRBD1. The V gene end was trimmed by 5 bases and the J gene end by 2 bases; junction bases not matched to a gene: 5. CDR1 is KGHSH and CDR2 is LQKENI in the germline V gene. The CDR3 is 15 amino acids. The CDR3 region is CASSAGQGGNQPQHF. The CDR3 DNA sequence: TGTGCCAGCTCAGCCGGACAGGGAGGCAATCAGCCCCAGCATTTT.

V gene TRBV19 combines with J gene TRBJ2-6; 7 bases line up with TRBD2. The V and J ends lost 5 bases and 2 bases, in that order; junction bases with no gene match: 6. The CDR3 loop spans 16 amino acids. The germline gives CDR1 LNHDA, CDR2 SQIVND (reference sequence). CDR3: CASSEAGGTGANVLTF. CDR3 DNA: TGTGCCAGTAGTGAGGCCGGGGGGACTGGGGCCAACGTCCTGACTTTC.

This clone was counted once. This chain joins TRBV4-1 and TRBJ2-1; 8 bases fit TRBD1. Germline lookup yields CDR1 MGHRA and CDR2 YSYEKL. The CDR3 is 17 residues long. J lost 9 bases, V lost 1 base, and 14 bases had no gene match. The CDR3 protein is CASSQATAGTGWLEQFF. The CDR3 region has the DNA TGCGCCAGCAGCCAAGCGACTGCTGGGACAGGTTGGCTTGAGCAGTTCTTC.

The chain links TRBV30 to TRBJ1-1; D remains ambiguous. V was pared by 1 base and J by 11 bases, with 11 bases between. The CDR3 is 11 amino acids. Per the germline V gene, CDR1 is GTSNPN and CDR2 is SVGIG (reference sequence). CDR3 amino acids: CAWSDGRFAFF. CDR3 nucleotides: TGTGCCTGGAGTGACGGGAGATTCGCTTTCTTT.

This sequence joins TRBV5-4 and TRBJ2-7; 9 bases line up with TRBD1. The CDR3 consists of 14 residues. Trimming at V came to 4 bases and at J to 5 bases, leaving 7 bases not matched to a gene. Germline V CDR1 and CDR2: SGHNT, YYREEE (reference sequence). DNA for the CDR3: TGTGCCAGCAGCCAAGGGACAGGGTACAACGAGCAGTACTTC. It specifies CASSQGTGYNEQYF.

The chain links TRBV5-4 to TRBJ2-7; weak D call: TRBD1 (5 bases). Germline V gene sequence: CDR1 SGHNT, CDR2 YYREEE (reference sequence). This CDR3 is 15 amino acids long. V was trimmed by 4 bases and J by 4 bases, leaving 18 bases between them. The CDR3 nucleotides are TGTGCCAGCAGCCCTTTTGGGGCCAGCCTTTACGAGCAGTACTTC. Translation: CASSPFGASLYEQYF. Full variable domain (outside the CDR3, taken from reference TRBV5-4 and TRBJ2-7): ETGVTQSPTHLIKTRGQQVTLRCSSQSGHNTVSWYQQALGQGPQFIFQYYREEENGRGNFPPRFSGLQFPNYSSELNVNALELDDSALYLCASSPFGASLYEQYFGPGTRLTVT.

The chain carries TRBV2 and TRBJ1-2; no reliable D call. This CDR3 region has 14 residues. The V and J ends lost 1 base and 4 bases respectively, with 10 bases between them. Germline loops: CDR1 SNHLY, CDR2 FYNNEI. The DNA of the CDR3 is TGTGCCAGCAGTGAAGAGCGGTTGGCCTATGGCTACACCTTC. Protein product: CASSEERLAYGYTF.

J is TRBJ1-2 and V is TRBV27; unclear D gene. Per germline, CDR1 MNHEY and CDR2 SMNVEV (reference sequence). V lost 3 bases, J lost 0 bases, and 8 bases lay in between. The CDR3 covers 14 residues. Here the CDR3 DNA reads TGTGCCAGCAGTTTCAACGGGGCTAACTATGGCTACACCTTC. Protein product: CASSFNGANYGYTF.

The chain employs TRBV9 and TRBJ2-7, with 8 bases lining up with TRBD1. Germline V gives CDR1 SGDLS, CDR2 YYNGEE. V gave up 3 bases and J gave up 3 bases; unmatched junction bases: 5. CDR3 length: 14 residues. CDR3 nucleotide sequence: TGTGCCAGCAGCGCGCGACAGGGGAACTACGAGCAGTACTTC. This sequence encodes CASSARQGNYEQYF. Looking up the rest from reference TRBV9 and TRBJ2-7 gives the full variable domain: DSGVTQTPKHLITATGQRVTLRCSPRSGDLSVYWYQQSLDQGLQFLIQYYNGEERAKGNILERFSAQQFPDLHSELNLSSLELGDSALYFCASSARQGNYEQYFGPGTRLTVT.

The rearrangement links TRBV29-1 to TRBJ2-1, with 7 bases matching TRBD1. V gave up 4 bases and J gave up 7 bases; unmatched junction bases: 4. This CDR3 is 12 amino acids long. The germline V gene has CDR1 SQVTM and CDR2 ANQGSEA. CDR3 in DNA: TGCAGCGTTGGACAGGGTAGTAATGAGCAGTTCTTC. Encoded protein: CSVGQGSNEQFF.

This clone was observed a handful of times. The chain combines TRBV6-5 with TRBJ2-3; TRBD1 might be the D (6 bases). The CDR3 loop spans 16 amino acids. Trimming shortened V by 2 bases and J by 6 bases, and 18 bases separated the two germline ends. Germline V gene sequence: CDR1 MNHEY, CDR2 SVGAGI. This CDR3 is CASSYKRGRGWDTQYF. The DNA for the CDR3 is TGTGCCAGCAGTTACAAGAGGGGCAGGGGATGGGATACGCAGTATTTT.

This rearrangement joins TRBV28 to TRBJ1-1, with D maybe TRBD1 (5 bases). V was shortened by 6 bases and J by 5 bases, with 13 bases between the two germline ends. Looked up from germline, CDR1 is MDHEN and CDR2 is SYDVKM. This CDR3 has 13 residues. As DNA, the CDR3 is TGTGCCAGCAGCCTCAGGGCGAGGACTGAAGCTTTCTTT. It is translated as CASSLRARTEAFF.